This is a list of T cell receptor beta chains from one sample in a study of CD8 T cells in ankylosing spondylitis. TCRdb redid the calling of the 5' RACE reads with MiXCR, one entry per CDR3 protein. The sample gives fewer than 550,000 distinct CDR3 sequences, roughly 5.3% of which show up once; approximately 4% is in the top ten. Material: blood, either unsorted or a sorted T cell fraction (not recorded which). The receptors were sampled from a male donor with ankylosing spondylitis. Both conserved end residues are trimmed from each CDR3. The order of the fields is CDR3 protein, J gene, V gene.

CDR3: ASSYWSGFTDTQY; J: TRBJ2-3; V: TRBV6-5
CDR3: ASSLEDFYNEQF; J: TRBJ2-1; V: TRBV5-1
CDR3: SARTIQGDQPQH; J: TRBJ1-5; V: TRBV20-1
CDR3: ASSLRALTGGYT; J: TRBJ1-2; V: TRBV5-5
CDR3: ASSKAPVGNTEAF; J: TRBJ1-1; V: TRBV21-1
CDR3: ASSSRKGWGTDTQY; J: TRBJ2-3; V: TRBV6-5
CDR3: ASSQDRLSTEAF; J: TRBJ1-1; V: TRBV4-3
CDR3: ASSFSVRGTDTQY; J: TRBJ2-3; V: TRBV7-9
CDR3: RGVGAGETQY; J: TRBJ2-5; V: TRBV20-1
CDR3: VSSLEAGRHRNQPQH; J: TRBJ1-5; V: TRBV12-3/TRBV12-4
CDR3: ASSMDGSNYGYT; J: TRBJ1-2; V: TRBV27
CDR3: AISELSVYYGYT; J: TRBJ1-2; V: TRBV10-3
CDR3: ASSKGQHYEQY; J: TRBJ2-7; V: TRBV5-1
CDR3: ASSQEGGADQPQH; J: TRBJ1-5; V: TRBV4-1
CDR3: ASSFGLYSNQPQH; J: TRBJ1-5; V: TRBV28
CDR3: ASTITGTGSGEQY; J: TRBJ2-7; V: TRBV6-1
CDR3: ASSPRARLRELF; J: TRBJ2-2; V: TRBV12-3/TRBV12-4
CDR3: ASRDRGEYEQY; J: TRBJ2-7; V: TRBV12-3/TRBV12-4
CDR3: ASSLSGTTVTQY; J: TRBJ2-3; V: TRBV7-9
CDR3: ASSSGPYSNQPQH; J: TRBJ1-5; V: TRBV21-1
CDR3: SVVDRDRPYEQY; J: TRBJ2-7; V: TRBV29-1
CDR3: ASSTKIQLYTKQETQY; J: TRBJ2-5; V: TRBV27
CDR3: ASSLTSGRLYNEQF; J: TRBJ2-1; V: TRBV4-1
CDR3: ASSARRTSGYEQY; J: TRBJ2-7; V: TRBV25-1
CDR3: ASRPPDRGRGYEQY; J: TRBJ2-7; V: TRBV27
CDR3: ASSRDRYNEQF; J: TRBJ2-1; V: TRBV3-1
CDR3: ASSRSRDRGDTQY; J: TRBJ2-3; V: TRBV5-1
CDR3: ASSGRTVQY; J: TRBJ2-3; V: TRBV6-1
CDR3: ASNSGMGEFTEAF; J: TRBJ1-1; V: TRBV5-1
CDR3: ASSSPGTGAGANVLT; J: TRBJ2-6; V: TRBV5-1
CDR3: ASSQVRRNGELF; J: TRBJ2-2; V: TRBV4-3
CDR3: ASSRRDEQF; J: TRBJ2-1; V: TRBV18
CDR3: ASSRQGVAYEQY; J: TRBJ2-7; V: TRBV5-1
CDR3: SASPRAYIYQPQH; J: TRBJ1-5; V: TRBV20-1
CDR3: SAILTSGYEQF; J: TRBJ2-1; V: TRBV20-1
CDR3: ASSLLGGEAF; J: TRBJ1-1; V: TRBV4-1
CDR3: ASSFGLDSGELF; J: TRBJ2-2; V: TRBV7-2
CDR3: SARDRVRSGF; J: TRBJ2-1; V: TRBV20-1
CDR3: ASNRGGGTYNEQF; J: TRBJ2-1; V: TRBV5-6
CDR3: ASSLGVRAGGF; J: TRBJ2-1; V: TRBV7-2
CDR3: ASSLRQGTGTSVVNEQF; J: TRBJ2-1; V: TRBV4-1
CDR3: ASSLPGEPHEQF; J: TRBJ2-1; V: TRBV4-2
CDR3: ASRTGRTGELF; J: TRBJ2-2; V: TRBV5-5
CDR3: ASSAGTVPSYNEQF; J: TRBJ2-1; V: TRBV7-8
CDR3: ASRTGLPNQPQH; J: TRBJ1-5; V: TRBV6-1
CDR3: ASRRGNQPQH; J: TRBJ1-5; V: TRBV5-6
CDR3: SARDLGGGTNEKLF; J: TRBJ1-4; V: TRBV20-1
CDR3: ASSKRDTDTQY; J: TRBJ2-3; V: TRBV28
CDR3: ASSLQVRGNYGYT; J: TRBJ1-2; V: TRBV4-1
CDR3: SGSSFLAYNEQF; J: TRBJ2-1; V: TRBV20-1
CDR3: ASSEGLKTQY; J: TRBJ2-5; V: TRBV7-9
CDR3: SVENGVNLGEQF; J: TRBJ2-1; V: TRBV29-1
CDR3: ASTMDVTDTQY; J: TRBJ2-3; V: TRBV6-2/TRBV6-3
CDR3: ASSLGYLNTEAF; J: TRBJ1-1; V: TRBV3-1